This entry lists 9 T cell receptor beta chains sequenced from one sample in a study of T cell responses to AZD1222 COVID-19 vaccine. Using immunoSEQ multiplex PCR, the repertoire was profiled, and TCRdb retains in-frame clones only, with some absent. The sample shows 150,000 or so clones, approximately 90% of them seen only once. Here the sequenced sample was peripheral blood, taken on day 0 of AZD1222 vaccination. All receptors come from an adult in good health.

This clone was seen only a few times. The genes are TRBV5-8 and TRBJ2-2; TRBD1 aligns across 8 bases. The CDR3 contains 15 residues. The germline gives CDR1 SGHTS, CDR2 YDEGEE. Germline trimming cut 4 bases from V and 6 bases from J; bases unmatched to any gene: 8. The CDR3 reads CASSLGQGFAGELFF. In DNA, the CDR3 is TGTGCCAGCAGCCTCGGACAGGGTTTCGCCGGGGAGCTGTTTTTT.

V and J are TRBV5-1 and TRBJ1-3; D gene ambiguous. In germline, CDR1 is SGHRS, CDR2 YFSETQ. Trimming left V 0 bases short and J 0 bases short, with 10 bases between. This CDR3 is built from 16 residues. The CDR3 spells CASSLVGLPSGNTIYF. DNA of the CDR3: TGCGCCAGCAGCTTGGTGGGATTGCCCTCTGGAAACACCATATATTTT.

V usage is TRBV9 and J usage is TRBJ2-3, with 8 bases identical to TRBD1. V was pared by 3 bases and J by 6 bases, with 12 bases of the junction left unmatched. Per the germline V gene, CDR1 is SGDLS and CDR2 is YYNGEE. CDR3 length: 16 residues. CDR3 protein: CASSALPSGGGDTQYF. DNA for the CDR3: TGTGCCAGCAGCGCCCTACCCTCAGGGGGCGGTGATACGCAGTATTTT.

The chain links TRBV7-9 to TRBJ2-2; D is unresolved. Germline CDR1 SEHNR, CDR2 FQNEAQ (reference sequence). The CDR3 consists of 13 residues. V lost 3 bases and J lost 5, with 7 bases in between. The CDR3 coding sequence is TGTGCCAGCAGCTTGAGCAGAACCGGGGAGCTGTTTTTT. This translates into CASSLSRTGELFF.

This clone was observed once. The CDR3 here is CSASIQGARSPLHF. The CDR3 DNA follows: TGCAGTGCTAGTATACAGGGGGCGCGTTCACCCCTCCACTTT. This chain links TRBV20-1 with TRBJ1-6; 9 bases map to TRBD1. The CDR3 runs 14 residues. The trim removed 3 bases at V and 9 bases at J, leaving 6 bases unmatched. CDR1 is DFQATT and CDR2 is SNEGSKA in the germline V gene (reference sequence).

V gene TRBV9 combines with J gene TRBJ2-2; no clear D gene. The CDR3 covers 14 residues. Between the trimmed V and J ends, which lost 4 bases and 1 base, there was a span of 8 bases. Per germline, CDR1 SGDLS and CDR2 YYNGEE. This CDR3 reads CASSFRQNTGELFF. DNA for the CDR3: TGTGCCAGCAGCTTTAGACAGAACACCGGGGAGCTGTTTTTT.

The chain is built from TRBV6-5 and TRBJ1-2; the D gene is possibly TRBD1 (5 bases). The CDR3 consists of 13 residues. Per germline, CDR1 MNHEY and CDR2 SVGAGI. V was shortened by 4 bases and J by 7 bases, with 13 bases between the two germline ends. The CDR3 sequence: CASSSGHSGGYTF. CDR3 nucleotide sequence: TGTGCCAGCAGTTCCGGACATTCGGGTGGCTACACCTTC.

This sequence joins TRBV14 and TRBJ1-6; 8 bases are a match to TRBD1. CDR1 SGHDN and CDR2 FVKESK come from the germline V gene. This CDR3 comprises 15 residues. V gave up 1 base and J gave up 6 bases; unmatched junction bases: 2. This CDR3 is CASSQGQGFNSPLHF. Here the CDR3 DNA reads TGTGCCAGCAGCCAAGGACAGGGGTTTAATTCACCCCTCCACTTT.

The rearrangement links TRBV10-2 to TRBJ1-2, with a possible D match to TRBD1 (5 bases). V was shortened by 8 bases and J by 2 bases, with 9 bases between the two germline ends. The CDR3 is made up of 12 amino acids. Germline V gives CDR1 WSHSY, CDR2 SAAADI. The CDR3 bases are TGCGCCAGCGGGACTTTAAACTATGGCTACACCTTC. Translation gives CASGTLNYGYTF.